Presented here are 21 T cell receptor beta chains from one specimen sequenced in a study of blood T cells in healthy people across ages. A sample-barcoded 5' primer and a J-beta primer mix were used in a second PCR of roughly 7 to 12 cycles. TCRdb re-analysed the 5' RACE reads in MiXCR, keeping a single row per CDR3 protein. The top ten hold roughly 13% of the sample, which has 800,000 to 1,000,000 distinct CDR3 sequences, about 48% seen once. Sequenced: blood. These receptor sequences come from a man aged 25-40 years in good health.

The J gene is TRBJ1-1, the V gene TRBV29-1; 8 nucleotides line up with TRBD1. This CDR3 is 15 amino acids long. V was pared by 6 bases and J by 0 bases, with 9 bases of the junction left unmatched. The V gene's germline CDR1 is SQVTM and CDR2 ANQGSEA. The CDR3 region is CSVRGQGYMNTEAFF. CDR3 coding DNA: TGCAGCGTCCGAGGACAGGGCTATATGAACACTGAAGCTTTCTTT. Based on the CDR3 plus reference TRBV29-1 and TRBJ1-1, the full variable domain is SAVISQKPSRDICQRGTSLTIQCQVDSQVTMMFWYRQQPGQSLTLIATANQGSEATYESGFVIDKFPISRPNLTFSTLTVSNMSPEDSSIYLCSVRGQGYMNTEAFFGQGTRLTVV.

The chain is built from TRBV4-2 and TRBJ1-2; 9 bases map to TRBD1. The CDR3 is made up of 16 amino acids. The germline V gene encodes CDR1 LGHNA and CDR2 YNFKEQ. V was clipped by 3 bases and J by 2 bases; unmatched bases: 7. DNA for the CDR3: TGTGCCAGCAGCCAGAGAGTAGACAGGGGGAACTATGGCTACACCTTC. Protein: CASSQRVDRGNYGYTF.

The chain links TRBV19 to TRBJ2-6, with 7 bases fitting TRBD1. The CDR3 has 15 amino acids. The V gene end was trimmed by 4 bases and the J gene end by 2 bases; junction bases not matched to a gene: 2. The germline CDR1 and CDR2 sequences are LNHDA and SQIVND (reference sequence). The CDR3 DNA reads as TGTGCCAGTAGTACCGACAGGGCTGGGGCCAACGTCCTGACTTTC. It is translated as CASSTDRAGANVLTF.

V is TRBV12-3 or TRBV12-4 and J is TRBJ2-2; D remains ambiguous. This CDR3 has 14 amino acids. The V gene lost 6 bases and the J gene lost 5 bases, with 13 bases spanning the gap. CDR3 in amino acids: CASSRNSRTGELFF. CDR3 DNA sequence: TGTGCCAGCAGCCGAAATAGTCGGACCGGGGAGCTGTTTTTT.

This clonotype came up a few times. The chain combines TRBV2 with TRBJ2-1, with 13 bases matching TRBD2. CDR3 length equals 21 residues. Germline V gene data show CDR1 as SNHLY and CDR2 as FYNNEI. Unmatched junction bases numbered 13, after V lost 2 bases and J lost 0 bases. CDR3 amino acids: CASSERTSGGLNINSYNEQFF. The CDR3 DNA is TGTGCCAGCAGTGAACGGACTAGCGGGGGCCTCAACATCAACTCCTACAATGAGCAGTTCTTC.

The chain is built from TRBV7-2 and TRBJ2-5; D is perhaps TRBD1 or TRBD2 (5 bases each). V dropped 8 bases and J dropped 3 bases, with 13 bases sitting between them. This CDR3 contains 13 residues. Germline CDR1 is SGHTA and CDR2 is FQGNSA. The CDR3 nucleotides read TGTGCCAGCGGTGTGGGGGTAAAAGAGACCCAGTACTTC. It codes for CASGVGVKETQYF.

This clonotype appeared a few times. The chain couples TRBV7-2 to TRBJ2-7; 10 bases line up with TRBD1. CDR3 size: 15 residues. Trimming removed 3 bases from V and 5 bases from J; junction bases left unmatched: 7. Germline V gives CDR1 SGHTA, CDR2 FQGNSA. The CDR3 nucleotides read TGTGCCAGCAGCTTCCGGACAGGGGGTGTGGACGAGCAGTACTTC. Translating gives CASSFRTGGVDEQYF.

The rearrangement joins TRBV9 to TRBJ2-4; 7 bases are shared with TRBD1. This CDR3 is 19 amino acids long. Trimming at V came to 3 bases and at J to 0 bases, leaving 15 bases not matched to a gene. The germline V gene has CDR1 SGDLS and CDR2 YYNGEE. CDR3 in amino acids: CASSADLSQGITAKNIQYF. The CDR3, as DNA: TGTGCCAGCAGCGCCGATTTATCACAGGGGATAACAGCCAAAAACATTCAGTACTTC.

This clonotype occurred a few times. The chain employs TRBV12-3 or TRBV12-4 and TRBJ2-7; 7 nucleotides align to TRBD1. This CDR3 contains 16 residues. The V gene end was trimmed by 6 bases and the J gene end by 0 bases; junction bases not matched to a gene: 11. CDR3 region: CASRASETGSSYEQYF. CDR3 bases: TGTGCCAGCAGGGCATCCGAGACAGGGAGCTCCTACGAGCAGTACTTC.

V gene TRBV6-6 combines with J gene TRBJ2-7; D possibly corresponds to TRBD2 (5 bases). The CDR3 has 15 residues. Trimming cost V 8 bases and J 5 bases, with 22 bases left between them. The germline CDR1 and CDR2 sequences are MNHNY and SVGAGI (reference sequence). The CDR3 DNA follows: TGTGCCAGCGGTACAGCAGAGGGAAGATACGACGAGCAGTACTTC. It translates to CASGTAEGRYDEQYF.

This clonotype has a handful of counts. This chain uses TRBV6-5 with TRBJ2-7; D is ambiguous. Per the germline V gene, CDR1 is MNHEY and CDR2 is SVGAGI. The CDR3 is made up of 14 amino acids. The V and J ends lost 1 base and 1 base respectively, with 8 bases between them. The CDR3 reads CASSYFGGSYEQYF. CDR3 bases: TGTGCCAGCAGTTACTTCGGCGGATCCTACGAGCAGTACTTC.

The chain combines TRBV4-2 with TRBJ2-5; 7 bases are a match to TRBD2. V lost 6 bases to trimming and J lost 1 base; unmatched junction nucleotides: 8. CDR1 is LGHNA and CDR2 is YNFKEQ in the germline V gene. The CDR3 loop spans 15 amino acids. The CDR3 nucleotides read TGTGCCAGCAGGCCGTTAGCGGGTCCCCAAGAGACCCAGTACTTC. The encoded protein is CASRPLAGPQETQYF.

This clonotype was seen at least ten times. The chain employs TRBV4-2 and TRBJ2-7, with a tentative D call TRBD2 (7 bases). The V end was cut by 0 bases, the J end by 7 bases, with 19 bases between. The CDR3 has 16 amino acids. CDR1 is LGHNA, CDR2 YNFKEQ, per germline. The CDR3 spells CASSQDFSGGLGEQYF. CDR3 coding DNA: TGTGCCAGCAGCCAAGATTTTTCGGGGGGCCTCGGGGAGCAGTACTTC.

The sample holds a few counts of this clonotype. V is TRBV28 and J is TRBJ2-1, with 9 bases aligning to TRBD1. J was trimmed by 4 bases and V by 0 bases; bases with no gene match: 4. The CDR3 runs to 16 residues. Per the germline V gene, CDR1 is MDHEN and CDR2 is SYDVKM. CDR3 nucleotide sequence: TGTGCCAGCAGTTTATGGCGGACAGGGGTTTACAATGAGCAGTTCTTC. Its protein product is CASSLWRTGVYNEQFF.

V and J are TRBV7-9 and TRBJ2-7; 8 bases match TRBD1. V shed 3 bases, J shed 4 bases, and the junction held 8 bases outside the gene matches. From germline, CDR1 is SEHNR and CDR2 FQNEAQ (reference sequence). The CDR3 length is 15 residues. Written as DNA, the CDR3 is TGTGCCAGCAGCTTCGCCGACAGGGGAATTTACGAGCAGTACTTC. The encoded protein is CASSFADRGIYEQYF.

This clonotype has only one observation. The chain couples TRBV10-1 to TRBJ2-5, with D perhaps given as TRBD1 or TRBD2 (5 bases each). There are 15 residues in the CDR3. Trimming left V 6 bases short and J 4 bases short, with 18 bases between. CDR1 and CDR2 (germline): WNHNN, SYGVQD (reference sequence). CDR3 sequence reads: CASSLAQGRGETQYF. The CDR3 DNA follows: TGCGCCAGCAGCCTTGCGCAGGGCCGGGGAGAGACCCAGTACTTC.

The chain combines TRBV7-2 with TRBJ1-6; D unclear. CDR1 and CDR2 from the germline V gene are SGHTA and FQGNSA. The length of the CDR3 is 12 residues. V gave up 2 bases and J gave up 9 bases, with 5 bases separating them. This chain's CDR3 is CASSLWVSPLHF. The DNA for the CDR3 is TGTGCCAGCAGCTTATGGGTTTCACCCCTCCACTTT.

This clonotype showed up just a few times. The genes are TRBV24-1 and TRBJ2-1, with D possibly TRBD1 on 5 matching bases. Trimming took off 4 bases at V and 10 bases at J, with 10 bases between the two ends. In germline, CDR1 is KGHDR, CDR2 SFDVKD. The CDR3 length is 12 residues. The CDR3 nucleotides are TGTGCCACCAGTGAGATAGACAGCGAGCAGTTCTTC. It yields the protein CATSEIDSEQFF.

This clonotype was counted between two and nine times. This sequence joins TRBV6-1 and TRBJ2-6; D unclear. Germline V gene sequence: CDR1 MNHNS, CDR2 SASEGT. The V gene lost 6 bases and the J gene lost 0 bases, with 9 bases spanning the gap. There are 15 residues in the CDR3. This chain's CDR3 is CASRRPSSGANVLTF. Here the CDR3 DNA reads TGTGCCAGCAGAAGACCGAGCTCTGGGGCCAACGTCCTGACTTTC.

This clonotype was observed a single time. Here the CDR3 DNA reads TGTGCCAGCAGCCAAGGGGGGGAGAACAGCCAGCAGTTCTTC. Protein: CASSQGGENSQQFF. The genes are TRBV3-1 and TRBJ2-5; perhaps TRBD2 as D (6 bases). The J call may be faulty, since TRBJ2-1 better matches the DNA end. The CDR3 length is 14 residues. Germline assignment: CDR1 LGHDT and CDR2 YNNKEL (reference sequence).

This clonotype was counted only a few times. The rearrangement links TRBV11-3 to TRBJ2-1, with 7 positions matching TRBD2. The CDR3 is 13 amino acids. V was clipped by 7 bases and J by 10 bases; unmatched bases: 10. CDR1 and CDR2 from the germline V gene are SGHNT and YENEEA. This CDR3 is CASMRAGVWEQFF. For the CDR3, the DNA is TGTGCCAGCATGCGTGCGGGAGTGTGGGAGCAGTTCTTC.